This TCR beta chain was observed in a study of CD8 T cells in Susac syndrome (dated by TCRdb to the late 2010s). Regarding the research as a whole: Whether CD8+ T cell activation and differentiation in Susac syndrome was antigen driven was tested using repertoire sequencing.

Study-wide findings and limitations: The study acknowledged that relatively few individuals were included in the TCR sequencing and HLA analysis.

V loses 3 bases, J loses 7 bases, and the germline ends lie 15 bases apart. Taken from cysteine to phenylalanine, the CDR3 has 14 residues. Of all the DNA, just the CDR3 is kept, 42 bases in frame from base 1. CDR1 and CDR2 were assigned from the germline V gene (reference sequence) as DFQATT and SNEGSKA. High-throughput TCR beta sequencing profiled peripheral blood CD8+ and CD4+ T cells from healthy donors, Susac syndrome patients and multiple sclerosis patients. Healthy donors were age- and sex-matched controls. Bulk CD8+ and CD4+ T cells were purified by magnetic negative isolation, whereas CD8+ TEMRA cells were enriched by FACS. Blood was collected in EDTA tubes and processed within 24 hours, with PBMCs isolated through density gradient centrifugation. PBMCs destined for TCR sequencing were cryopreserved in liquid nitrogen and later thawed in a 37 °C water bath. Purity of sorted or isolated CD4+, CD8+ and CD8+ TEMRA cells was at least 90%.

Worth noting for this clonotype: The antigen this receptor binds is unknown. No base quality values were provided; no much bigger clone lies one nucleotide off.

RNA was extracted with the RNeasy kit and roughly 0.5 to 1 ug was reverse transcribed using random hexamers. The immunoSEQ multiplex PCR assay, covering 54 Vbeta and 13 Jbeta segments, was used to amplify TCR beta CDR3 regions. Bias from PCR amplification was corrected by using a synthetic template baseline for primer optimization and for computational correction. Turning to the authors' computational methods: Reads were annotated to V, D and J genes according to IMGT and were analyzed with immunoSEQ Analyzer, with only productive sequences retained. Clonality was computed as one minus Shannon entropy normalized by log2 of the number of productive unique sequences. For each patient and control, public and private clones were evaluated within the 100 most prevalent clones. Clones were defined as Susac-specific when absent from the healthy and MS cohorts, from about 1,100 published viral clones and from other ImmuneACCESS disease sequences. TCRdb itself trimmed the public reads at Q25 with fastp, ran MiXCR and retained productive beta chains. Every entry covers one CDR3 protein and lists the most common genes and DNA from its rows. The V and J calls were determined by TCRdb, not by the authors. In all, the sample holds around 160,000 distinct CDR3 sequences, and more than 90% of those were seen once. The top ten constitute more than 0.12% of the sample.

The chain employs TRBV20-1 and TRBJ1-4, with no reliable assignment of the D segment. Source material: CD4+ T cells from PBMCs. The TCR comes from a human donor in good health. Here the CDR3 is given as CSARVLSRGEKLFF. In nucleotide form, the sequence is TGCAGTGCTAGGGTCCTATCGCGGGGTGAAAAACTGTTTTTT.